This T cell receptor (beta chain) was retrieved from a study of blood T cell repertoires in COVID-19. Study in general: Donors in the United States, Italy and Spain gave samples during acute or convalescent COVID-19. Sample material is recorded as cDNA or gDNA derived from T cells, B-cell-depleted T cells, or PBMCs.

Germline V gives CDR1 LNHDA, CDR2 SQIVND (reference sequence). The CDR3 sequence is 15 residues long. V shed 5 bases, J shed 0 bases, and the junction held 3 bases outside the gene matches. Per the study methods: Amplification from reference gene primers served as the basis for estimated nucleated cell counts. The assay was immunoSEQ multiplex PCR, and TCRdb's table has in-frame clones only and misses some. V, J and clone size are taken as reported in that table, and D and trimming were inferred from the DNA itself. There are about 250,000 clones in the sample; around 85% occur only once, and 4% lies in the top ten.

This clonotype originated in a woman between 40 and 50 years old with active or convalescent COVID-19. The material sequenced was peripheral blood. The genes are TRBV19 and TRBJ1-4; TRBD1 agrees at 7 bases. The CDR3 here is CASSPGTATNEKLFF. CDR3 in DNA: TGTGCCAGTAGTCCCGGGACAGCAACTAATGAAAAACTGTTTTTT.